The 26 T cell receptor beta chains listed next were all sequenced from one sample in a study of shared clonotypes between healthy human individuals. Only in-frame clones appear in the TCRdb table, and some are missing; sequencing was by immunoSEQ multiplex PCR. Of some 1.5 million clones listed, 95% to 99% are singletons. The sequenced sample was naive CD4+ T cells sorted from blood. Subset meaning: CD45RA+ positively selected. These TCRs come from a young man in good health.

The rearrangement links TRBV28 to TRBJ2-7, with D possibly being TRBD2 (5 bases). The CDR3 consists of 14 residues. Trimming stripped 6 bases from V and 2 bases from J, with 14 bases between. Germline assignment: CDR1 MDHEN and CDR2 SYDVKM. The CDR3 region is CASSPTTSTYEQYF. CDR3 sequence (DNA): TGTGCCAGCAGCCCGACCACTAGTACCTACGAGCAGTACTTC.

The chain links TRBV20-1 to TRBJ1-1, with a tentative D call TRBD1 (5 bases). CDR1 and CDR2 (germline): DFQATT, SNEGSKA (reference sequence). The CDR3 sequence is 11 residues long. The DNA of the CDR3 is TGCAGGGCTCAGGGGAACACTGAAGCTTTCTTT. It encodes CRAQGNTEAFF.

CDR3 protein: CASLFRGSGANVLTF. The CDR3 bases are TGTGCCAGCCTTTTCCGTGGTTCTGGGGCCAACGTCCTGACTTTC. The J gene is TRBJ2-6, the V gene TRBV13; D gene uncertain. Looked up from germline, CDR1 is PRHDT and CDR2 is FYEKMQ (reference sequence). The V and J ends lost 8 bases and 1 base respectively, with 12 bases between them. The CDR3 spans 15 residues.

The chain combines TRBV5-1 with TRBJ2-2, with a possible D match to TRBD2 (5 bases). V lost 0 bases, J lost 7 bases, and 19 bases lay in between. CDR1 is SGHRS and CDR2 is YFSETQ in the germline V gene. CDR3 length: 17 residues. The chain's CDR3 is CASSLAESLGPGGELFF. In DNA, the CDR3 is TGCGCCAGCAGCTTGGCCGAATCACTAGGTCCTGGCGGGGAGCTGTTTTTT.

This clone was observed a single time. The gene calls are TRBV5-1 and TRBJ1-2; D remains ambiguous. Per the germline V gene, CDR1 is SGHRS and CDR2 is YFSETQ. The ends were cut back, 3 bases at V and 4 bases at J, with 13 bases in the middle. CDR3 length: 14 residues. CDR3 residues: CASSSPGDGYGYTF. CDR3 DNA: TGCGCCAGCAGCTCGCCGGGAGATGGCTATGGCTACACCTTC.

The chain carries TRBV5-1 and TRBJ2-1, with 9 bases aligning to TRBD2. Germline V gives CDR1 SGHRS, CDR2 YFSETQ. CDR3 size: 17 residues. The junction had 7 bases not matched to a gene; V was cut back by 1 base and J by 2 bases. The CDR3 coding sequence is TGCGCCAGCAGCTTGATGGCGGGAGGGCCGCCCTACAATGAGCAGTTCTTC. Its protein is CASSLMAGGPPYNEQFF.

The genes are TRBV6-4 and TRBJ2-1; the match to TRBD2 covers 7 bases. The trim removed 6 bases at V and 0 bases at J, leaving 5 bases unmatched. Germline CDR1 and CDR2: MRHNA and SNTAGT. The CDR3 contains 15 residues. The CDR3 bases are TGTGCCAGCAGCCGGGAGGACGTCTCCTACAATGAGCAGTTCTTC. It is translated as CASSREDVSYNEQFF.

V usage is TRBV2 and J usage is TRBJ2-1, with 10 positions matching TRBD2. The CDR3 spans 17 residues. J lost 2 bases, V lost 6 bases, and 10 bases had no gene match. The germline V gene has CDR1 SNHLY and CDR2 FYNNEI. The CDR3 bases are TGTGCCAGCAGGGTGGCTAGCGGGAGTGGCGCCTACAATGAGCAGTTCTTC. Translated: CASRVASGSGAYNEQFF.

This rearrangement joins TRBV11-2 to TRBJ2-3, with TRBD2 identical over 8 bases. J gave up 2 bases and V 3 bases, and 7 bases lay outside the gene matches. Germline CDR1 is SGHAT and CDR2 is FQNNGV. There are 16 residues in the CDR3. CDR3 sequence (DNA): TGTGCCAGCAGCTTGTTGGCGGGGGGACTCACAGATACGCAGTATTTT. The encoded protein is CASSLLAGGLTDTQYF.

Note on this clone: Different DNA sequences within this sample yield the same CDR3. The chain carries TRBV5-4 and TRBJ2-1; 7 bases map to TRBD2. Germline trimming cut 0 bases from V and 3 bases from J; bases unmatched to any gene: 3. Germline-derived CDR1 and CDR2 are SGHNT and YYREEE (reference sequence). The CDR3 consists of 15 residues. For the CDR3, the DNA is TGTGCCAGCAGCTTGGGGCTAGCGGACTACAATGAGCAGTTCTTC. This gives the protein CASSLGLADYNEQFF.

The CDR3 DNA reads as TGTGCCAGCTCACCATTGGAGATGAACACTGAAGCTTTCTTT. Translated, it gives CASSPLEMNTEAFF. The V gene is TRBV18, the J gene TRBJ1-1; no firm D call. The germline V gene encodes CDR1 KGHSH and CDR2 LQKENI. V lost 2 bases and J 0 bases, leaving 7 bases between the germline ends. The length of the CDR3 is 14 residues.

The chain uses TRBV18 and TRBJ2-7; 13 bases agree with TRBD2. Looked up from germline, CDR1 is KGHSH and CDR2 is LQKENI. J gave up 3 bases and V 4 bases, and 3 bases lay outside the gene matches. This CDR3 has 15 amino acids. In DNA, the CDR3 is TGTGCCAGCTCACTGGGACTAGCGGGACTCTACGAGCAGTACTTC. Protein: CASSLGLAGLYEQYF.

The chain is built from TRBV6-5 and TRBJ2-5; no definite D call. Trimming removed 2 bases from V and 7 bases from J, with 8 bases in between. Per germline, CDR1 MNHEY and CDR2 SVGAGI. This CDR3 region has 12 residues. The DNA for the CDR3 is TGTGCCAGCAGTTACCCGGATCGGACCCAGTACTTC. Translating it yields CASSYPDRTQYF.

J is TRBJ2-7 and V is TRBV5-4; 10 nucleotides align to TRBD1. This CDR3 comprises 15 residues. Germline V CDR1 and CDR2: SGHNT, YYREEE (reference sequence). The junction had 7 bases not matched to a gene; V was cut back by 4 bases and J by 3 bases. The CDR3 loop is CASSKDRGRYYEQYF. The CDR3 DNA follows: TGTGCCAGCAGCAAGGACAGGGGGAGGTACTACGAGCAGTACTTC.

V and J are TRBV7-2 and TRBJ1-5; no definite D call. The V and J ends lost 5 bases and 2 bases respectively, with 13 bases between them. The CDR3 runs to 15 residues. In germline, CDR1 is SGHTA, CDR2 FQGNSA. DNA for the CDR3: TGTGCCAGCAGCCAGGCCCCGAGGGGCAATCAGCCCCAGCATTTT. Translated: CASSQAPRGNQPQHF.

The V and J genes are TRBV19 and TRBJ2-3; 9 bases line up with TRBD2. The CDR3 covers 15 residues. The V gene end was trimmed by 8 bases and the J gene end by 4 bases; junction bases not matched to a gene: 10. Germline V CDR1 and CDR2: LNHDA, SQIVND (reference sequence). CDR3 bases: TGTGCCAGTCGTACTGGGCTAGCGGGATCAGATACGCAGTATTTT. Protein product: CASRTGLAGSDTQYF.

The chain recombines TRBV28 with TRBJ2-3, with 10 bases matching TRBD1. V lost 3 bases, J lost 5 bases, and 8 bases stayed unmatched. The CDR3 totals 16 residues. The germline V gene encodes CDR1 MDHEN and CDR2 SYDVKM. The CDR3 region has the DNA TGTGCCAGCAGTTTCCCCGGACAGGGGGGGGGAGATACGCAGTATTTT. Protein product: CASSFPGQGGGDTQYF.

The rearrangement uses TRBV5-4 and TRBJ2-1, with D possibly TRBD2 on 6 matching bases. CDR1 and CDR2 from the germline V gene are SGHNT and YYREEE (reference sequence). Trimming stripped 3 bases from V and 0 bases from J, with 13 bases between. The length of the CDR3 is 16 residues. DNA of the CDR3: TGTGCCAGCAGCTCCTCTAGCGTAAGCTCCTACAATGAGCAGTTCTTC. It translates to CASSSSSVSSYNEQFF.

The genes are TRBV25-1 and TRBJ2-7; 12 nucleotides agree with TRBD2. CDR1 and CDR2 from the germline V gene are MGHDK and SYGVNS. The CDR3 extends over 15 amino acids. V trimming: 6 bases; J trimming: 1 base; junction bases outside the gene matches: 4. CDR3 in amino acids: CASRRGLAGSYEQYF. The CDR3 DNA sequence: TGTGCCAGCAGGCGCGGACTAGCGGGGTCCTACGAGCAGTACTTC.

The CDR3 reads CASSSRTGADRQETQYF. The CDR3 bases are TGTGCCAGCAGTTCTAGGACAGGGGCCGATCGGCAAGAGACCCAGTACTTC. The V gene is TRBV27, the J gene TRBJ2-5, with 9 bases lining up with TRBD1. The CDR3 extends over 17 amino acids. Looked up from germline, CDR1 is MNHEY and CDR2 is SMNVEV (reference sequence). Trimming cost V 4 bases and J 2 bases; bases outside gene matches: 11.

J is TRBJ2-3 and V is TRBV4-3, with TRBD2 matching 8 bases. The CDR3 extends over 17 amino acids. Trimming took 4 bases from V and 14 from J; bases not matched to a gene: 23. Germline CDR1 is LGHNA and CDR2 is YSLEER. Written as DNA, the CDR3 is TGCGCCAGCAGCCCCAACCTAGGGGCGGGAGGCAAAAGAGTCTGGTATTTT. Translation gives CASSPNLGAGGKRVWYF.

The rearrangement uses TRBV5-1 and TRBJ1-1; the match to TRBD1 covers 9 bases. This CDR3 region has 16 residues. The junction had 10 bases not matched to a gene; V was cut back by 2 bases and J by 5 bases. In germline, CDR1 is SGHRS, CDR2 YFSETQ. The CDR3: CASSFQGGQGETEAFF. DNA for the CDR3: TGCGCCAGCAGCTTCCAAGGGGGACAGGGTGAAACTGAAGCTTTCTTT.

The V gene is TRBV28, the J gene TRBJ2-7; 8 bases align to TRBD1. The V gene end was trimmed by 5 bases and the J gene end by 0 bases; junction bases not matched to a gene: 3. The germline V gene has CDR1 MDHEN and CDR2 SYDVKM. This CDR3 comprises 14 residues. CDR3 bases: TGTGCCAGCAGTACCACAGGGGGCTCCTACGAGCAGTACTTC. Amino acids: CASSTTGGSYEQYF.

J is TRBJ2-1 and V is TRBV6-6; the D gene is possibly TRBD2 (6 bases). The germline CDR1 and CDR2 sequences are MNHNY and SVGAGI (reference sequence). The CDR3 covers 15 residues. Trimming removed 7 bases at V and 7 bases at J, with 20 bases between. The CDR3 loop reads CASTGRLAGANEQFF. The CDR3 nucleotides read TGTGCCAGCACCGGGAGACTGGCGGGTGCTAATGAGCAGTTCTTC.

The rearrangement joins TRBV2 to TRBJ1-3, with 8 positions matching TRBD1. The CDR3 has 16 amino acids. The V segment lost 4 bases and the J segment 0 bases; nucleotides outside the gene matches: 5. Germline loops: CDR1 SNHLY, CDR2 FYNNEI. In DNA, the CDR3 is TGTGCCAGCAGTGGGCCAGGGGGCTTCTCTGGAAACACCATATATTTT. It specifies CASSGPGGFSGNTIYF.

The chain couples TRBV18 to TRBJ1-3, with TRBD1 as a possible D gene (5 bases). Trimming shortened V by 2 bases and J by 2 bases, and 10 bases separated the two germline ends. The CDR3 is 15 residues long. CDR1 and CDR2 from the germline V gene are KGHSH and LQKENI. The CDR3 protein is CASSPLQGAGNTIYF. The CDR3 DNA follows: TGTGCCAGCTCACCATTGCAGGGAGCTGGAAACACCATATATTTT.